This entry describes one T cell receptor beta chain. What it binds is not known. TCRdb reprocessed the reads with MiXCR, giving one entry per CDR3 protein. Of 200,000 to 250,000 distinct CDR3 sequences in the sample, 22% are singletons; the top ten hold approximately 18%. This entry belongs to a study of T cell repertoires in cytomegalovirus infection. The wider study: Indicated by public TCR beta signatures were CMV infection and matching HLA type. Findings of the study overall: Dominant in the ex vivo response were TCR beta clonotypes restricted by HLA-C and specific for CMV. Using cumulative public TCR beta family frequency, the authors identified those who carried CMV together with the relevant HLA.

This TCR was recovered from a human donor in good health (CMV status not recorded). Some clones in this sample may be carry-over from other donors' samples. The sample taken for sequencing was CD8+ T cells from PBMCs.

The CDR3 loop is CSARTPPEQFF. In DNA, the CDR3 is TGCAGTGCTCGGACTCCTCCGGAGCAGTTCTTC. The chain has TRBV20-1 and TRBJ2-1, with D possibly being TRBD2 (5 bases). The CDR3 totals 11 residues. Germline CDR1 is DFQATT and CDR2 is SNEGSKA (reference sequence). Trimming removed 5 bases from V and 10 bases from J, with 12 bases in between.